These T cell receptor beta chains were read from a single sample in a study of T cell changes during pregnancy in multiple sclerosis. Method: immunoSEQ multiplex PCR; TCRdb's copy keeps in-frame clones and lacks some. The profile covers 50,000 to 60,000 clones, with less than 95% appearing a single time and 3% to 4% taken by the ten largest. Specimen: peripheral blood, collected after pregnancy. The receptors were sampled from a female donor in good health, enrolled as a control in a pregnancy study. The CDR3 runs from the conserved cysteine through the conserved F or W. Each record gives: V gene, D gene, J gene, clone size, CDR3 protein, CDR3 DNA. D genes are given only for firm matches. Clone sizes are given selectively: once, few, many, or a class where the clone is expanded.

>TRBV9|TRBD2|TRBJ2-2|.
CASSVEVLAGVWTGELFF
TGTGCCAGCAGCGTAGAGGTTCTAGCGGGAGTATGGACCGGGGAGCTGTTTTTT
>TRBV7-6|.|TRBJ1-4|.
CASSLRGVEEKLFF
TGTGCCAGCAGCCTCAGGGGTGTGGAGGAAAAACTGTTTTTT
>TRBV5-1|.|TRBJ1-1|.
CASSSVGGEAGTEAFF
TGCGCCAGCAGCTCCGTGGGGGGGGAAGCGGGCACTGAAGCTTTCTTT
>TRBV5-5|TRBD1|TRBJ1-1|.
CASSSLTGWNTEAFF
TGTGCCAGCAGCTCGCTGACAGGGTGGAACACTGAAGCTTTCTTT
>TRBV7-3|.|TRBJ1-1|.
CASSLQENTEAFF
TGTGCCAGCAGCTTGCAGGAGAACACTGAAGCTTTCTTT
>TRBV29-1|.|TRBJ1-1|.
CSVEDLPGNTEAFF
TGCAGCGTTGAAGATCTGCCGGGGAACACTGAAGCTTTCTTT
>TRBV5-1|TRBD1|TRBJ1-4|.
CASSLPGTGDEKLFF
TGCGCCAGCAGCTTGCCCGGGACAGGGGATGAAAAACTGTTTTTT
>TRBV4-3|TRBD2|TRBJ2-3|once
CASSQVLAGGPTDTQYF
TGCGCCAGCAGCCAAGTCCTAGCGGGAGGGCCCACAGATACGCAGTATTTT
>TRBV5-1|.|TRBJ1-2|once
CASSGGFGDFYGYTF
TGCGCCAGCAGCGGGGGATTCGGGGACTTCTATGGCTACACCTTC
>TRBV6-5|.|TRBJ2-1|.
CASNPTSTLNYEQFF
TGTGCCAGCAACCCTACTAGCACGCTAAATTATGAGCAGTTCTTC
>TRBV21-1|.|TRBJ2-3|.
CASRGDRAPGQHTDTQYF
TGTGCCAGCCGGGGCGACAGGGCACCAGGTCAGCACACAGATACGCAGTATTTT
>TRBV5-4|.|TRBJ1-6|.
CASSSMTGNSPLHF
TGTGCCAGCAGCTCTATGACGGGTAATTCACCCCTCCACTTT
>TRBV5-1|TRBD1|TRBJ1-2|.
CASSKNRGLGPFLGYTF
TGCGCCAGCAGCAAAAACAGGGGGCTTGGCCCATTTTTGGGCTACACCTTC
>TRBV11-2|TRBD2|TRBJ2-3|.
CASSLGISGGTDTQYF
TGTGCCAGCAGCTTAGGCATTAGCGGGGGTACAGATACGCAGTATTTT
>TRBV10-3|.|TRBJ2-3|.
CAISERVGDTQYF
TGTGCCATCAGTGAGCGGGTCGGGGATACGCAGTATTTT
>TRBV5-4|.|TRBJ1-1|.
CASSLDRTNTEAFF
TGTGCCAGCAGCTTGGACAGAACGAACACTGAAGCTTTCTTT
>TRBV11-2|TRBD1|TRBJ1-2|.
CASSPRTGVYGYTF
TGTGCCAGCAGCCCGCGGACAGGGGTCTATGGCTACACCTTC
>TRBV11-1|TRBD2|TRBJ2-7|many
CASSARTSGGGDEQYF
TGTGCCAGCAGCGCGAGGACTAGCGGAGGGGGGGACGAGCAGTACTTC
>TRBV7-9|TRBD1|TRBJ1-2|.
CASSSPPGQGYGYTF
TGTGCCAGCAGCTCTCCTCCGGGACAGGGATATGGCTACACCTTC
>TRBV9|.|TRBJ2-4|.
CASSGDKAKNIQYF
TGTGCCAGCAGCGGGGACAAGGCCAAAAACATTCAGTACTTC
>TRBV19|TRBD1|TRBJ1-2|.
CASSIGQGNYGYTF
TGTGCCAGTAGTATAGGACAGGGGAACTATGGCTACACCTTC
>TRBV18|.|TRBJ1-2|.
CASSPANTGYGYTF
TGTGCCAGCTCACCCGCTAATACAGGGTATGGCTACACCTTC
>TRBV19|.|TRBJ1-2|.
CASSVGGGPGGYTF
TGTGCCAGTAGTGTCGGGGGGGGGCCAGGAGGCTACACCTTC
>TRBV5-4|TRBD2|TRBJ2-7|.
CASSLAGGLYEQYF
TGTGCCAGCAGCTTAGCGGGGGGTCTCTACGAGCAGTACTTC
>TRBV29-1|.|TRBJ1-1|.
CSTTPRGLRATEAFF
TGCAGCACCACCCCCCGGGGATTACGCGCCACTGAAGCTTTCTTT
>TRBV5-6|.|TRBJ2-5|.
CASSPMGAGHETQYF
TGTGCCAGCAGCCCCATGGGGGCAGGGCACGAGACCCAGTACTTC
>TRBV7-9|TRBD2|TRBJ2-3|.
CASSLAGTSGGAQYF
TGTGCCAGCAGCTTAGCGGGGACTAGCGGGGGGGCGCAGTATTTT
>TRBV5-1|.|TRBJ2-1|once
CASSLAGDFSNEQFF
TGCGCCAGCAGCTTGGCGGGGGACTTCTCGAATGAGCAGTTCTTC
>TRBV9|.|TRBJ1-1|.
CASSGGPGTRNTEAFF
TGTGCCAGCAGCGGGGGACCCGGGACAAGGAACACTGAAGCTTTCTTT
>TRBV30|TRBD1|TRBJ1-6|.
CAWARQGLYNSPLHF
TGTGCCTGGGCCCGACAGGGCTTATATAATTCACCCCTCCACTTT
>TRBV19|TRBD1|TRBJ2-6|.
CASSDRATGANVLTF
TGTGCCAGCTCTGACAGGGCCACTGGGGCCAACGTCCTGACTTTC
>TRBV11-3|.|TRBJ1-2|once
CASSLSGENYGYTF
TGTGCCAGCAGCTTATCCGGTGAGAACTATGGCTACACCTTC
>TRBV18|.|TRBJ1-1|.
CASLFSRDFEAFF
TGTGCCAGCTTGTTCTCCCGGGACTTTGAAGCTTTCTTT
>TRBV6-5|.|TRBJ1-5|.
CASSYTPGRPQHF
TGTGCCAGCAGTTATACCCCCGGTCGGCCCCAGCATTTT
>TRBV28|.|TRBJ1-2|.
CASSSQNYGYTF
TGTGCCAGCAGTTCACAGAACTATGGCTACACCTTC
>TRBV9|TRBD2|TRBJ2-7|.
CASSVATGGYEQYF
TGTGCCAGCAGCGTAGCTACGGGGGGCTACGAGCAGTACTTC
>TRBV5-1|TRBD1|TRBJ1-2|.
CASSLMGQSAFLRDGYTF
TGCGCCAGCAGCTTGATGGGACAGAGTGCGTTTTTGAGGGATGGCTACACCTTC
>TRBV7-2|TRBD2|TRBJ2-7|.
CASSSRNGRYEQYF
TGTGCCAGCAGCTCCCGAAACGGGAGGTACGAGCAGTACTTC
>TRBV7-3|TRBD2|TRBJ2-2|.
CASSPGLAVEPGELFF
TGTGCCAGCAGCCCCGGACTAGCTGTTGAACCCGGGGAGCTGTTTTTT
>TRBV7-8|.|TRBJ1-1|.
CASRAGRGVTEAFF
TGTGCCAGCAGAGCAGGACGGGGGGTCACTGAAGCTTTCTTT
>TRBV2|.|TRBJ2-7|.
CASSARYEQYF
TGTGCCAGCAGTGCGAGATACGAGCAGTACTTC
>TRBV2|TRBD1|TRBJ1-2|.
CASIMTGNYGYTF
TGTGCCAGCATAATGACAGGGAACTATGGCTACACCTTC
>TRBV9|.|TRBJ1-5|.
CASSVGHGSNQPQHF
TGTGCCAGCAGCGTTGGACACGGAAGCAATCAGCCCCAGCATTTT
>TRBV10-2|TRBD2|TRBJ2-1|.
CASSASGGSYNEQFF
TGCGCCAGCAGTGCAAGCGGGGGATCCTACAATGAGCAGTTCTTC
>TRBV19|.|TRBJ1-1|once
CASSVLSREEAFF
TGTGCCAGTAGTGTCCTGTCCCGGGAGGAAGCTTTCTTT
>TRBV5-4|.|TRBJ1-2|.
CASSLSRRELNGYTF
TGTGCCAGCAGCTTGTCCCGACGGGAGTTAAATGGCTACACCTTC
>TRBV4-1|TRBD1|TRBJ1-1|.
CASSQPIPGQSTEAFF
TGCGCCAGCAGCCAACCCATTCCGGGACAGAGCACTGAAGCTTTCTTT
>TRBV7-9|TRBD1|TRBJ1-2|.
CASRHDRVLGYTF
TGTGCCAGCAGGCACGACAGGGTCTTAGGCTACACCTTC
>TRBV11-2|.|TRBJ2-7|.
CASSLAPGTYEQYF
TGTGCCAGCAGCTTAGCCCCAGGGACCTACGAGCAGTACTTC
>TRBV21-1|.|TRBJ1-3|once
CASTVTESSGNTIYF
TGTGCCAGCACCGTGACAGAGAGCTCTGGAAACACCATATATTTT
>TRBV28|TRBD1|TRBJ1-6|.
CASSLSDRGNSPLHF
TGTGCCAGCAGTTTGTCGGACAGGGGTAATTCACCCCTCCACTTT
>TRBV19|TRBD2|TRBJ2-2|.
CASTPGRVGTGELFF
TGTGCCAGTACCCCCGGGAGGGTTGGGACCGGGGAGCTGTTTTTT
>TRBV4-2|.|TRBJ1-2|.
CASSPGKFGYGYTF
TGTGCCAGCAGCCCGGGAAAGTTCGGCTATGGCTACACCTTC
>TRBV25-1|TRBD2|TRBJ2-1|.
CASSDLAGQSSYNEQFF
TGTGCCAGCAGTGACTTAGCGGGGCAAAGCTCCTACAATGAGCAGTTCTTC
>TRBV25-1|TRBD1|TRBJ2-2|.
CASKVGQGAFGELFF
TGTGCCAGCAAGGTGGGACAGGGGGCCTTCGGGGAGCTGTTTTTT
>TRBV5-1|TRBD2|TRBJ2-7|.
CASSLSGRSLSSYEQYF
TGCGCCAGCAGCTTGAGCGGGAGGAGTCTAAGCTCCTACGAGCAGTACTTC
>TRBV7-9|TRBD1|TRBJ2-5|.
CASSPIGQDLQETQYF
TGTGCCAGCAGCCCGATCGGACAGGACCTACAAGAGACCCAGTACTTC